A selection of T cell receptor beta chains follows, all from one sample in a study of blood T cell repertoires in COVID-19. Using immunoSEQ multiplex PCR, the repertoire was profiled, and TCRdb retains in-frame clones only, with some absent. The table records hundreds of thousands of clones, roughly 86% of them present only once. Sequencing was carried out using peripheral blood. These receptors were collected from a woman in her twenties or thirties with COVID-19, enrolled during active disease. Both conserved end residues are part of each CDR3. The D gene is left open where the match is weak.

d_gene | j_gene | v_gene | CDR3aa
- | TRBJ2-3 | TRBV21-1 | CASSKASGPNLGTDTQYF
TRBD1 | TRBJ2-5 | TRBV5-8 | CASSFRDRETQYF
- | TRBJ2-5 | TRBV5-1 | CATQLKGAHQETQYF
- | TRBJ2-1 | TRBV2 | CASFGAFAEPRSSYNEQFF
- | TRBJ2-1 | TRBV6-2/TRBV6-3 | CASSYTETPYNEQFF
TRBD1 | TRBJ1-3 | TRBV2 | CASSLQGAGGNTIYF
TRBD1 | TRBJ2-5 | TRBV6-8 | CASSYPGTGGGVETQYF
TRBD1 | TRBJ2-1 | TRBV7-2 | CASSPGQGPYNEQFF
- | TRBJ2-1 | TRBV5-1 | CASSLEVALPNEQFF
- | TRBJ2-1 | TRBV6-5 | CASSYSSERSYNEQFF
TRBD1 | TRBJ1-1 | TRBV7-9 | CAITGGNTEAFF
- | TRBJ1-2 | TRBV20-1 | CSASGSNGYTF
TRBD1 | TRBJ2-2 | TRBV6-4 | CASSDTTGDTGELFF
- | TRBJ2-7 | TRBV19 | CASSAGGSGYEQYF
TRBD2 | TRBJ2-7 | TRBV29-1 | CSVLLAGGHYEQYF
TRBD2 | TRBJ2-7 | TRBV2 | CASSKPSGSSYEQYF
- | TRBJ1-3 | TRBV18 | CASSPFRGDSGNTIYF